This T cell receptor beta chain derives from a study of regulatory T cells in long-lasting Graves disease. Study background: Graves' cases, newly diagnosed, had used antithyroid drugs under 3 months.

Time point described: newly diagnosed GD, antithyroid drugs for less than 3 months. PBMC-extracted RNA yielded the TCR library. Notes on this clonotype: Its antigen is not known.

General study results and limits: Persistent cases favored TRBV28, TRBJ1-2 and TRBJ2-5.

Trimming removed 2 bases from V and 6 bases from J, with 13 bases in between. The germline V gene encodes CDR1 MDHEN and CDR2 SYDVKM. The CDR3 is 14 amino acids. For TCR beta, libraries came from iRepertoire HTBI primers and Arm-PCR of CDR3 regions. TCRdb reanalysed the multiplex PCR reads using MiXCR and keeps one entry per CDR3 protein. The sample lists about 440,000 distinct CDR3 sequences, under 15% occurring once. These data also formed part of another study, on T cells in Graves' hyperthyroidism and ophthalmopathy. From that report: Researchers barred patients who had uncontrolled infection, other autoimmune disease, pregnancy or lactation. During a first-round RT-PCR of the TCR CDR3, the HTBI primer set was used.

The receptor was isolated from a woman in her 30s with Graves disease. The material was peripheral blood mononuclear cells (PBMCs), obtained at new diagnosis, from a patient treated with antithyroid drugs. V usage is TRBV28 and J usage is TRBJ1-2, with a weak D call TRBD1 (5 bases). In nucleotides, the CDR3 is TGTGCCAGCAGTTTAAGCGGACGGGGGAATGGCTACACCTTC. Its translation: CASSLSGRGNGYTF.